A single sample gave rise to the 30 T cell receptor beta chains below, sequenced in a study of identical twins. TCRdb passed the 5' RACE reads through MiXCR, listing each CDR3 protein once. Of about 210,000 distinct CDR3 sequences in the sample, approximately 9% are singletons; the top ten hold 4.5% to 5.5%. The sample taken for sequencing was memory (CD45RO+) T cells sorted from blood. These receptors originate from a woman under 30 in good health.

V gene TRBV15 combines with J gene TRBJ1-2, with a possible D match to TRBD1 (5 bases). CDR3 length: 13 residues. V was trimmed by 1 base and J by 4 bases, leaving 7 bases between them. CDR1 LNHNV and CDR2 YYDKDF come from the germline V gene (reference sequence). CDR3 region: CATSRAGVYGYTF. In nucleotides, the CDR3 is TGTGCCACCAGCAGAGCGGGGGTCTATGGCTACACCTTC.

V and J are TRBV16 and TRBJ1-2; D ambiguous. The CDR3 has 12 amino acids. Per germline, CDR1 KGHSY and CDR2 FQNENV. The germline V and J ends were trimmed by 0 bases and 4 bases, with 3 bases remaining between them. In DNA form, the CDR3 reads TGTGCCAGCAGCCAATCTGGCTATGGCTACACCTTC. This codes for CASSQSGYGYTF.

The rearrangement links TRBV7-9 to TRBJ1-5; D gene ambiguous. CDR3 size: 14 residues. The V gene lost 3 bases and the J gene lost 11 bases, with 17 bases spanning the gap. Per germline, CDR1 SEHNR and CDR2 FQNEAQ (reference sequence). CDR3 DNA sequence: TGTGCCAGCAGCTTTGGGGAGCTGGTCAGCTCCCAGCATTTT. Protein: CASSFGELVSSQHF.

CDR3 amino acids: CSAGPSGGRSVDTQYF. In nucleotides, the CDR3 is TGCAGTGCTGGGCCTAGCGGGGGTAGGTCAGTAGATACGCAGTATTTT. J is TRBJ2-3 and V is TRBV20-1, with 10 nucleotides matching TRBD2. CDR1 and CDR2 (germline): DFQATT, SNEGSKA (reference sequence). J was trimmed by 5 bases and V by 5 bases; bases with no gene match: 13. The CDR3 runs 16 residues.

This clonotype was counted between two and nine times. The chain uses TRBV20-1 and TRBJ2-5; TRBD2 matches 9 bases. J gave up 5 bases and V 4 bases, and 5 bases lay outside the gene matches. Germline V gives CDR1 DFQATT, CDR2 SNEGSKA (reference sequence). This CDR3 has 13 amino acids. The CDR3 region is CSAKAGGRETQYF. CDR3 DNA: TGCAGTGCTAAGGCGGGAGGGCGGGAGACCCAGTACTTC.

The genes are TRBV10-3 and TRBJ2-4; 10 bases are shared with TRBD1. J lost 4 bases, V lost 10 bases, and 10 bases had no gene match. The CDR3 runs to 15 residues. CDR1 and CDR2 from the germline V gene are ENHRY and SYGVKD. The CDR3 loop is CATSGTGDKKNIQYF. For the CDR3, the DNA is TGTGCCACCTCAGGGACAGGGGACAAGAAAAACATTCAGTACTTC.

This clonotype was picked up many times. The CDR3 loop reads CASSLAGSINEQFF. CDR3 coding DNA: TGCGCCAGCAGCTTGGCAGGGTCTATTAATGAGCAGTTCTTC. V gene TRBV5-1 combines with J gene TRBJ2-1; D is perhaps TRBD1 (5 bases). Per the germline V gene, CDR1 is SGHRS and CDR2 is YFSETQ. The CDR3 sequence is 14 residues long. V was shortened by 0 bases and J by 7 bases, with 11 bases between the two germline ends.

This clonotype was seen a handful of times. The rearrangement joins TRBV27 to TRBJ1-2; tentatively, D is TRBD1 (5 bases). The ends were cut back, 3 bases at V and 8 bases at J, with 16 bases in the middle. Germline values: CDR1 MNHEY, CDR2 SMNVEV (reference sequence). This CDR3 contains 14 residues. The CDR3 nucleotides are TGTGCCAGCAGTTTCTGGGGCGTAGAGGGCGGCTACACCTTC. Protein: CASSFWGVEGGYTF.

The chain's CDR3 is CSAPPHGGAEDTQYF. DNA for the CDR3: TGCAGTGCTCCCCCTCACGGGGGGGCTGAGGATACGCAGTATTTT. The chain is built from TRBV20-1 and TRBJ2-3; 8 bases agree with TRBD2. The V segment lost 5 bases and the J segment 6 bases; nucleotides outside the gene matches: 13. Germline CDR1 DFQATT, CDR2 SNEGSKA (reference sequence). The CDR3 is 15 amino acids.

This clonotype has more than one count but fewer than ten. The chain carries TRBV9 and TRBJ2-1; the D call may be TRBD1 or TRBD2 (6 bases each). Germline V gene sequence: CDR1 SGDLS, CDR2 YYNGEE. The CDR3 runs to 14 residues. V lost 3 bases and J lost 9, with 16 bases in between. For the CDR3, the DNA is TGTGCCAGCAGCGCCGTAATGGGGGGCGGTGAGCAGTTCTTC. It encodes CASSAVMGGGEQFF.

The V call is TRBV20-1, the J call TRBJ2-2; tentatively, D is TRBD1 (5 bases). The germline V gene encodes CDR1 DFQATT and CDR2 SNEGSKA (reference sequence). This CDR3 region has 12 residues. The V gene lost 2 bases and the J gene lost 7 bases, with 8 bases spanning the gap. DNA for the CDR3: TGCAGTGCTAGACAGGGTAACGGGGAGCTGTTTTTT. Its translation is CSARQGNGELFF.

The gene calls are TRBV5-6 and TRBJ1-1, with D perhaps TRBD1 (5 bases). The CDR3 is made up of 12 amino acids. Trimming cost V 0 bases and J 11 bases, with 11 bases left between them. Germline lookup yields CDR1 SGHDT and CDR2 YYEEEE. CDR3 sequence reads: CASSLGQLVAFF. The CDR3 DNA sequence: TGTGCCAGCAGCTTGGGACAGCTGGTTGCTTTCTTT.

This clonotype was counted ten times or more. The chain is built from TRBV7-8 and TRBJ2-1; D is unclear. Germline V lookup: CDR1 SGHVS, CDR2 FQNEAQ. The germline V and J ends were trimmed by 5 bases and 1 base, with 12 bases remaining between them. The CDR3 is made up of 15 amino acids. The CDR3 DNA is TGTGCCAGCAGCCCGGGTAGGGTTTCCTACAATGAGCAGTTCTTC. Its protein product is CASSPGRVSYNEQFF.

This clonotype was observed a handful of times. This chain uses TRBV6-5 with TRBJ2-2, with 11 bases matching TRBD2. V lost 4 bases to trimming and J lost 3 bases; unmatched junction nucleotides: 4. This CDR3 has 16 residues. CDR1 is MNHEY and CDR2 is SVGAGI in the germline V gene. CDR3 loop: CASSWLAGGDTGELFF. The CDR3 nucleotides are TGTGCCAGCAGTTGGCTAGCGGGAGGTGACACCGGGGAGCTGTTTTTT.

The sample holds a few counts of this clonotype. As DNA, the CDR3 is TGTGCCAGCAGTCTGTGGGTTTTAAACACAGATACGCAGTATTTT. It codes for CASSLWVLNTDTQYF. The chain recombines TRBV6-2 or TRBV6-3 with TRBJ2-3, with D unresolved. Germline V lookup: CDR1 MNHEY, CDR2 SVGEGT. There are 15 residues in the CDR3. Trimming pared 5 bases from V and 2 bases from J, leaving 14 bases between.

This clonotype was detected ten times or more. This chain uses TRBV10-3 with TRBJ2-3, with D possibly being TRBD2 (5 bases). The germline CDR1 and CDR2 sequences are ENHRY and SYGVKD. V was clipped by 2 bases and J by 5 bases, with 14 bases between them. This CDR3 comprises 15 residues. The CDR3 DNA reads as TGTGCCATCAGTGAGAGAGTTAGCGCGGGAGATACGCAGTATTTT. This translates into CAISERVSAGDTQYF.

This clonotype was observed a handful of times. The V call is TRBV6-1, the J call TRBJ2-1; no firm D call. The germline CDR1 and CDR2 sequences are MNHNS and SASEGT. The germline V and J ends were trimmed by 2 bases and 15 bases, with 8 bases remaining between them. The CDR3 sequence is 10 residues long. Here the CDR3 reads CASSELRPFF. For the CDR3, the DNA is TGTGCCAGCAGTGAATTACGGCCGTTCTTC.

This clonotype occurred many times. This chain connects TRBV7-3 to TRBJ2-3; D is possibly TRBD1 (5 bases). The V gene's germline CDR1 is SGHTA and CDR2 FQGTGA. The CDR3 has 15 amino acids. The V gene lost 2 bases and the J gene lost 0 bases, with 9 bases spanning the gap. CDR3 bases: TGTGCCAGCAGCTTAGGTGGGGCAAGCACAGATACGCAGTATTTT. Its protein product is CASSLGGASTDTQYF.

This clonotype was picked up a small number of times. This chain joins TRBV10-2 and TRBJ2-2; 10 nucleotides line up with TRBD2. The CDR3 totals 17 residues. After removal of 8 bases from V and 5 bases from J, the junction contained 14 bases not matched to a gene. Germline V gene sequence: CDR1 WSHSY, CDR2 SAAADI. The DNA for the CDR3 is TGCGCCAGCGGGGCCACCGGGACTAGCGTAAAGACCGGGGAGCTGTTTTTT. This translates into CASGATGTSVKTGELFF.

CDR3 nucleotides: TGTGCCAGCAGCCAACAGGTTGCAGGAAACACCATATATTTT. Protein: CASSQQVAGNTIYF. The rearrangement links TRBV3-1 to TRBJ1-3, with D uncertain. The CDR3 runs to 14 residues. In germline, CDR1 is LGHDT, CDR2 YNNKEL (reference sequence). V was trimmed by 2 bases and J by 4 bases, leaving 9 bases between them. The full variable domain, in which reference TRBV3-1 and TRBJ1-3 provide the parts outside the CDR3, is DTAVSQTPKYLVTQMGNDKSIKCEQNLGHDTMYWYKQDSKKFLKIMFSYNNKELIINETVPNRFSPKSPDKAHLNLHINSLELGDSAVYFCASSQQVAGNTIYFGEGSWLTVV.

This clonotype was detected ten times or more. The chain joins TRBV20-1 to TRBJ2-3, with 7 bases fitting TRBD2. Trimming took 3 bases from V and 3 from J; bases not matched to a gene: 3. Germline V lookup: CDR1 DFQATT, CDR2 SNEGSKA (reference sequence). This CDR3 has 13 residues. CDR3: CSASLGGTDTQYF. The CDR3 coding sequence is TGCAGTGCTAGCCTCGGGGGGACAGATACGCAGTATTTT.

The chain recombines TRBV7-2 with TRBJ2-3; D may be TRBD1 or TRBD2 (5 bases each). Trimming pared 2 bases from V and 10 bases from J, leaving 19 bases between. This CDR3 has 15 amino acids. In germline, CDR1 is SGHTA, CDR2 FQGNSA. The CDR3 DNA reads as TGTGCCAGCAGCTTATACGGGGCCTCAAAAAGTGCGCAGTATTTT. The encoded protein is CASSLYGASKSAQYF.

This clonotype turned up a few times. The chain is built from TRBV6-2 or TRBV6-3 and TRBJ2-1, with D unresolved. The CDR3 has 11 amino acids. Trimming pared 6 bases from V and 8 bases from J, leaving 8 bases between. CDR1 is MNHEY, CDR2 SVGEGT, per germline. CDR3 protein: CASSRLHEQFF. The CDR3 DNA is TGTGCCAGCAGCCGACTGCATGAGCAGTTCTTC.

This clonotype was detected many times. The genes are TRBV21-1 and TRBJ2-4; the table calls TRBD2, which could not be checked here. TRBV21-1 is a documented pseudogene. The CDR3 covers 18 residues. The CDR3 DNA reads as TGTGCCAGCAGCAAACGGGCTAGCGGGAGGGTTAGTAGAAACATTCAGTACTTC. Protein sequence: CASSKRASGRVSRNIQYF.

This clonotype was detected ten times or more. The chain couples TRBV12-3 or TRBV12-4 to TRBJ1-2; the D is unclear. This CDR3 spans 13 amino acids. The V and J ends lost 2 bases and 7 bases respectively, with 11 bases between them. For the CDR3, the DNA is TGTGCCAGCAGTTTATCCCGGGAGGTTGGCTACACCTTC. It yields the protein CASSLSREVGYTF.

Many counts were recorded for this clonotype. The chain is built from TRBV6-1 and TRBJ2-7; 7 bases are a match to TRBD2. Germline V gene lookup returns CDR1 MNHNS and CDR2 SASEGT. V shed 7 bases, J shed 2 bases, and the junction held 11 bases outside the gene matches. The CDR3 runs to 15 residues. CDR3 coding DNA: TGTGCCAGCACCGACGGGGCTAGCGGTACCTACGAGCAGTACTTC. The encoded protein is CASTDGASGTYEQYF.

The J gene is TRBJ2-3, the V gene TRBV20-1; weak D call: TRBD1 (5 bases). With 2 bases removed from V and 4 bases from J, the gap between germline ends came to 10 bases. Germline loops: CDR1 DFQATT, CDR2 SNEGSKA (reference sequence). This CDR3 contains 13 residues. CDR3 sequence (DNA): TGCAGTGCTAGATATGGCAGGGCAGATACGCAGTATTTT. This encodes CSARYGRADTQYF.

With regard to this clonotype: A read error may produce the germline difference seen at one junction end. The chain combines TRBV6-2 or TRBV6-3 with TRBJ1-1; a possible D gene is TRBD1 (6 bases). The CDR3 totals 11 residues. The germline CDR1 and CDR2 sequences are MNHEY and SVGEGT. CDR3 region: CASSYWRGESF. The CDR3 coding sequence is TGTGCCAGCAGTTATTGGAGGGGGGAGTCCTTT.

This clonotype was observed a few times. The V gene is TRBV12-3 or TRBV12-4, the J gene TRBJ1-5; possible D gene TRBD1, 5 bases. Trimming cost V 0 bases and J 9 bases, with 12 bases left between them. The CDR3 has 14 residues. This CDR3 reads CASSLAGGNRPQHF. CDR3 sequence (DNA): TGTGCCAGCAGTTTAGCGGGGGGTAACCGGCCCCAGCATTTT.

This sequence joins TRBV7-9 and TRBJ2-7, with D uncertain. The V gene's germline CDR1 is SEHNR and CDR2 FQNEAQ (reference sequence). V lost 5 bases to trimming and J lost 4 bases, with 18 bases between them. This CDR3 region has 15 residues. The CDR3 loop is CASSGVIGGPYEQYF. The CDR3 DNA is TGTGCCAGCAGCGGGGTCATAGGCGGCCCGTACGAGCAGTACTTC.